The 22 T cell receptor beta chains below all came from one sample that was sequenced in a study of T cell responses to AZD1222 COVID-19 vaccine. Produced via immunoSEQ multiplex PCR; TCRdb's table is partial and in-frame only. The sample lists tens of thousands of clones, roughly 91% occurring once. This material consisted of peripheral blood, taken 28 days after the second AZD1222 dose. These receptor sequences come from an adult who received the AZD1222 COVID-19 vaccine.

DNA for the CDR3: TGTGCCAGTAGTCCGGGACAGGGAGGCACTGAAGCTTTCTTT. Residues: CASSPGQGGTEAFF. The chain has TRBV19 and TRBJ1-1; TRBD1 aligns across 9 bases. After removal of 5 bases from V and 4 bases from J, the junction contained 5 bases not matched to a gene. CDR1 and CDR2 from the germline V gene are LNHDA and SQIVND (reference sequence). The length of the CDR3 is 14 residues.

The chain couples TRBV24-1 to TRBJ1-1; D remains ambiguous. CDR1 KGHDR and CDR2 SFDVKD come from the germline V gene. The CDR3 is 14 amino acids. V lost 3 bases and J 4 bases, leaving 11 bases between the germline ends. CDR3: CATSDTTVSTEAFF. CDR3 DNA: TGTGCCACCAGTGATACAACAGTGTCCACTGAAGCTTTCTTT.

CDR3 sequence: CASGDSGNEKLFF. The CDR3 DNA reads as TGTGCCAGCGGGGACAGCGGGAATGAAAAACTGTTTTTT. The chain has TRBV5-4 and TRBJ1-4; 7 bases line up with TRBD1. Losses at the gene ends were 7 bases for V and 5 bases for J; bases not matched to a gene: 5. The CDR3 totals 13 residues. The germline gives CDR1 SGHNT, CDR2 YYREEE (reference sequence).

This chain uses TRBV6-5 with TRBJ1-5, with D perhaps matching TRBD1 (6 bases). The CDR3 extends over 14 amino acids. V was cut by 4 bases and J by 6 bases, with 13 bases left in between. Germline V CDR1 and CDR2: MNHEY, SVGAGI. CDR3 bases: TGTGCCAGCAGTTCAACAGGGACGTCTCAGCCCCAGCATTTT. Protein sequence: CASSSTGTSQPQHF.

The chain combines TRBV19 with TRBJ2-1; 7 nucleotides align to TRBD1. Germline V gives CDR1 LNHDA, CDR2 SQIVND (reference sequence). The CDR3 has 15 residues. Trimming removed 3 bases from V and 6 bases from J; junction bases left unmatched: 8. As DNA, the CDR3 is TGTGCCAGTAGTATTGGGGGACAGCCCCTCAATGAGCAGTTCTTC. It is translated as CASSIGGQPLNEQFF.

The chain couples TRBV2 to TRBJ2-7; TRBD1 is a possible D gene (6 bases). This CDR3 has 13 amino acids. V shed 7 bases and J shed 5 bases, with 15 bases lying between them. CDR1 is SNHLY, CDR2 FYNNEI, per germline. The chain's CDR3 is CASTILQGNEQYF. As DNA, the CDR3 is TGTGCCAGCACCATCCTACAGGGAAACGAGCAGTACTTC. The complete variable domain, with remaining parts taken from reference TRBV2 and TRBJ2-7, reads EPEVTQTPSHQVTQMGQEVILRCVPISNHLYFYWYRQILGQKVEFLVSFYNNEISEKSEIFDDQFSVERPDGSNFTLKIRSTKLEDSAMYFCASTILQGNEQYFGPGTRLTVT.

This sequence joins TRBV7-2 and TRBJ2-7; D is unresolved. V lost 8 bases and J 0 bases, leaving 11 bases between the germline ends. Germline V gene lookup returns CDR1 SGHTA and CDR2 FQGNSA. This CDR3 spans 13 amino acids. The CDR3 coding sequence is TGTGCCAGCCGACCGACGGGCTCCTACGAGCAGTACTTC. Translation gives CASRPTGSYEQYF.

This sequence joins TRBV19 and TRBJ1-5, with 11 nucleotides matching TRBD1. The V gene's germline CDR1 is LNHDA and CDR2 SQIVND (reference sequence). The ends lost 5 bases at V and 7 bases at J; junction bases unmatched: 10. CDR3 length: 16 amino acids. The chain's CDR3 is CASSPWTGGDRQPQHF. The DNA of the CDR3 is TGTGCCAGTAGTCCCTGGACAGGGGGCGATCGACAGCCCCAGCATTTT.

The chain is built from TRBV7-8 and TRBJ1-1; 9 bases align to TRBD1. Unmatched junction bases numbered 20, after V lost 1 base and J lost 8 bases. The CDR3 totals 19 residues. Germline loops: CDR1 SGHVS, CDR2 FQNEAQ. CDR3 DNA sequence: TGTGCCAGCAGCTTAGGCTACAAAAGAGGCCGGCGGACAGGGGTAGAAGCTTTCTTT. Its translation is CASSLGYKRGRRTGVEAFF.

This chain joins TRBV3-1 (or the pseudogene TRBV3-2) and TRBJ1-5; D is undetermined. Trimming took off 1 base at V and 3 bases at J, with 13 bases between the two ends. CDR1 is LGHDT and CDR2 is YNNKEL in the germline V gene (reference sequence). CDR3 length: 16 amino acids. This CDR3 is CASSQGSPYANQPQHF. Here the CDR3 DNA reads TGTGCCAGCAGCCAAGGTAGCCCCTATGCCAATCAGCCCCAGCATTTT.

The V gene is TRBV11-2, the J gene TRBJ1-2, with 8 bases that match TRBD1. Germline CDR1 is SGHAT and CDR2 is FQNNGV. The J segment lost 8 bases and the V segment lost 5 bases, leaving 10 bases of the junction unmatched. This CDR3 has 14 amino acids. CDR3 DNA: TGTGCCAGCAGCGAGAGCAGGACAGGGCAGGGCTACACCTTC. Its protein is CASSESRTGQGYTF. The variable domain in full, with the rest retrieved from reference TRBV11-2 and TRBJ1-2, is EAGVAQSPRYKIIEKRQSVAFWCNPISGHATLYWYQQILGQGPKLLIQFQNNGVVDDSQLPKDRFSAERLKGVDSTLKIQPAKLEDSAVYLCASSESRTGQGYTFGSGTRLTVV.

This clone was seen a single time. The chain has TRBV2 and TRBJ1-2; D gene uncertain. V was pared by 3 bases and J by 4 bases, with 12 bases between. Germline V CDR1 and CDR2: SNHLY, FYNNEI. The CDR3 loop spans 14 amino acids. Written as DNA, the CDR3 is TGTGCCAGCAGTGAGCTGACCGCCCGCTATGGCTACACCTTC. Protein product: CASSELTARYGYTF.

V gene TRBV12-3 or TRBV12-4 combines with J gene TRBJ2-2; no clear D gene. The V and J ends lost 8 bases and 5 bases respectively, with 6 bases between them. The CDR3 length is 11 residues. CDR3 amino acids: CASAMTGELFF. The CDR3 DNA is TGTGCCAGCGCTATGACCGGGGAGCTGTTTTTT.

This clone was seen only once. In nucleotides, the CDR3 is TGTGCCAGCAGGGTTAAGCCGGGACAGGGGGACATTCAGTACTTC. Amino acids: CASRVKPGQGDIQYF. The chain carries TRBV27 and TRBJ2-4, with TRBD1 matching 11 bases. Germline V CDR1 and CDR2: MNHEY, SMNVEV (reference sequence). Trimming took 6 bases from V and 8 from J; bases not matched to a gene: 9. The CDR3 is 15 residues long.

The chain is built from TRBV5-1 and TRBJ1-3; D may be TRBD1 (5 bases). V was pared by 4 bases and J by 0 bases, with 8 bases between. CDR3 length: 14 amino acids. CDR1 is SGHRS and CDR2 is YFSETQ in the germline V gene. The CDR3 nucleotides are TGCGCCAGCAGCGGCGGGGGCTCTGGAAACACCATATATTTT. Translating it yields CASSGGGSGNTIYF.

The chain recombines TRBV6-5 with TRBJ2-3, with D possibly being TRBD1 (6 bases). Trimming removed 0 bases at V and 1 base at J, with 8 bases between. This CDR3 spans 15 amino acids. CDR1 MNHEY and CDR2 SVGAGI come from the germline V gene. The CDR3 nucleotides read TGTGCCAGCAGTTACTCCTCAGGGGGCACAGATACGCAGTATTTT. Translated, it gives CASSYSSGGTDTQYF.

The chain couples TRBV4-2 to TRBJ1-6; D not certain. CDR3 size: 14 residues. V was clipped by 0 bases and J by 5 bases, with 5 bases between them. CDR1 LGHNA and CDR2 YNFKEQ come from the germline V gene. CDR3: CASSQESHNSPLHF. The CDR3 DNA is TGTGCCAGCAGCCAAGAGTCCCATAATTCACCCCTCCACTTT.

The J gene is TRBJ2-3, the V gene TRBV5-1; 8 positions agree with TRBD2. Germline CDR1 is SGHRS and CDR2 is YFSETQ. The CDR3 loop spans 17 amino acids. The V and J ends lost 0 bases and 2 bases, in that order; junction bases with no gene match: 8. The DNA of the CDR3 is TGCGCCAGCAGCTTGGGCGGTGGCGGGGGGTTCACAGATACGCAGTATTTT. Its protein product is CASSLGGGGGFTDTQYF.

This clone has only a few counts. J is TRBJ1-6 and V is TRBV27; 7 bases are a match to TRBD1. The ends lost 5 bases at V and 2 bases at J; junction bases unmatched: 9. CDR1 and CDR2 (germline): MNHEY, SMNVEV (reference sequence). The length of the CDR3 is 17 residues. This CDR3 reads CASSTLYRGPYNSPLHF. DNA of the CDR3: TGTGCCAGCAGTACACTATACAGGGGCCCCTATAATTCACCCCTCCACTTT.

CDR3: CASSWGPQETQYF. In DNA form, the CDR3 reads TGTGCCAGCAGCTGGGGTCCCCAAGAGACCCAGTACTTC. The chain carries TRBV5-6 and TRBJ2-5; D is ambiguous. Germline V CDR1 and CDR2: SGHDT, YYEEEE. The CDR3 extends over 13 amino acids. The V end lost 3 bases, the J end lost 1 base, and 7 bases lay between the germline ends.

The chain is built from TRBV6-5 and TRBJ1-5; D is undetermined. The length of the CDR3 is 15 residues. Germline V lookup: CDR1 MNHEY, CDR2 SVGAGI. V shed 2 bases and J shed 0 bases, with 8 bases lying between them. The CDR3 reads CASSYNQDSNQPQHF. DNA of the CDR3: TGTGCCAGCAGTTACAACCAGGATAGCAATCAGCCCCAGCATTTT.

This chain links TRBV7-2 with TRBJ1-3; D is ambiguous. Germline-derived CDR1 and CDR2 are SGHTA and FQGNSA. Trimming left V 1 base short and J 2 bases short, with 6 bases between. The CDR3 length is 14 residues. The CDR3 DNA is TGTGCCAGCAGCTTAGGGAGGGCTGGAAACACCATATATTTT. Amino acid sequence: CASSLGRAGNTIYF.